The source of this T cell receptor beta chain is a study of T cell responses to AZD1222 COVID-19 vaccine listed by TCRdb under 2021. General notes on the study: Because spike-specific TCR depth and breadth did not differ between the two schedules, AZD1222 recipients who got a second dose at roughly 4 weeks were pooled with those who got a second dose at roughly 12 weeks. TCR sequencing was performed for roughly 250 trial participants, of whom about 200 were given two doses of AZD1222 and some 26 were given two doses of MenACWY control vaccine. Trial participants were enrolled into age subgroups of 18-55, 56-69 and 70-plus years, which contained roughly 140, 27 and 60 TCR-sequenced participants, respectively. Summary of the overall study and its limitations: Because no day 14 peak-response samples were available, the repertoires could be characterized only after the peak T cell response. Only a handful of AZD1222 recipients were SARS-CoV-2 seropositive at baseline, limiting conclusions about previously exposed vaccinees. Epitopes outside the regions mutated in the B.1.351 and B.1.1.7 variants were reportedly recognized by nearly half of the unique spike-specific TCRs. A significant rise in spike-specific TCR breadth and depth was observed after two AZD1222 doses relative to day 0 and relative to MenACWY recipients. Vaccine-associated CD4 TCRs spanned the whole spike protein, with dominant responses in regions 160-218 and 743-854. In the small 56-69-year group, the increase in depth fell short of significance, most likely because of low power. Participants were mostly white British, with more females than males. The authors suggested clonal diversity may have been underestimated.

The CDR3 runs 14 amino acids, cysteine and phenylalanine included. Here the CDR3 DNA is all that survives: 42 bases in frame from base 1. The germline ends are 9 bases apart after V is trimmed by 3 bases and J by 0 bases. The germline V gene sets CDR1 to MDHEN and CDR2 to SYDVKM. The CDR3 regions of human TCRbeta chains were analyzed by immunosequencing. Per the source publication's procedure: TCRs in the repertoires were compared against a reference library of SARS-CoV-2-specific TCRs that had been generated with the MIRA antigen-specificity platform. Breadth was defined as the fraction of unique TCRs that were SARS-CoV-2-associated. Depth was defined as the fraction of total T cells that were SARS-CoV-2-associated. Using the MIRA data, each spike-specific TCR was assigned both to the spike region to which the TCR was reactive and to a CD4 or CD8 class. Log10-transformed breadth and depth values were compared by one-way ANOVA with Sidak's multiple comparisons tests. Here the immuneACCESS table is served through TCRdb, limited to in-frame sequences with V and J called. Missing clones are a known gap in these copies; in checked studies unresolved V genes cover under half, and the rest lacks a known reason. The V and J calls and clone size come from that table; D and trimming were worked out from the DNA. This sample gives over 120,000 clones in total; around 89% of them show up just once. The ten largest clones take up 1.5% to 2% of the sample.

The time point label, read with the paper, signifies: baseline before first vaccination. Vaccinee samples were obtained from the UK trials COV001 and COV002, which included a single-blind randomized controlled phase 2/3 trial of AZD1222 (ChAdOx1 nCoV-19) in healthy adults. For TCRbeta chain sequencing, PBMC samples from trial participants were taken at day 0 and at day 28 after the second dose. On this clone: What antigen it recognizes has not been identified. No base quality values were provided; no much bigger clone lies one nucleotide off.

The TCR sequence derives from an adult in good health. Material: peripheral blood, obtained on day 0 of AZD1222 vaccination. Here the chain combines TRBV28 and TRBJ2-7; the D gene is possibly TRBD1, with 6 bases matching. This receptor carries the CDR3 CASSFTGSSYEQYF. The sequence in DNA is TGTGCCAGCAGTTTCACAGGGAGCTCCTACGAGCAGTACTTC. Reference TRBV28 and TRBJ2-7 genes cover what lies past the CDR3, so the full variable domain is DVKVTQSSRYLVKRTGEKVFLECVQDMDHENMFWYRQDPGLGLRLIYFSYDVKMKEKGDIPEGYSVSREKKERFSLILESASTNQTSMYLCASSFTGSSYEQYFGPGTRLTVT.